This TCR beta chain was sequenced in a study of cytomegalovirus exposure and HLA in healthy donors (dated by TCRdb to about 2017). In terms of the full investigation: A later analysis indicated that the roughly 120 validation repertoires were generated on the platform also employed for the 600 to 750 repertoires of the first cohort. The study combined high-throughput TCR immunosequencing, statistical association of individual TCRs with disease status, and machine learning to predict cytomegalovirus infection status. A separate validation cohort of about 110 different subjects was used in addition to the roughly 640-subject first cohort. The aim of the study was to test whether cataloging public T cell receptors could identify signatures of past pathogen exposure. The research as a whole found: A total of fewer than 200 TCR beta chains were listed by the study as associated with cytomegalovirus. The classifier was reported to diagnose cytomegalovirus status with high specificity and sensitivity in both the original and validation cohorts. A few of the identified cytomegalovirus-associated TCR beta chains were confirmed in vitro to be specific for cytomegalovirus antigens. A later analysis found that TCRs clustered in the first cohort also tended to co-occur in the 110 or so validation repertoires, with 90% to 95% of cluster scores above 0. While some public TCRs were present in many individuals, most TCR sequences turned up only very rarely across donors. The authors suggested that the approach could potentially be generalized to other disease states and immunological phenotypes. A later analysis lacked HLA typing for the validation cohort, so it scored co-occurrence in that cohort across all 120 or so repertoires.

The CDR3 holds 16 amino acids from the cysteine to the phenylalanine. The only DNA kept is the CDR3, 48 bases in frame from the first base. According to the germline V gene, CDR1 reads SGHRS and CDR2 reads YFSETQ. V ends up 0 bases short and J 3 bases short, with an unmatched junction base count of 9. The donors belonged to the validation cohort of about 120 subjects, which was separate from the roughly 700-subject first cohort. On this clone: Its antigen has not been determined. Base qualities are not at hand, and no much larger clone is one base apart.

The method was the immunoSEQ multiplex PCR assay. The source study handled its data this way. A statistical classification framework was developed to diagnose cytomegalovirus status using the catalog of TCR beta chain sequences. TCRdb mirrors the immuneACCESS table, restricted to in-frame sequences. Some clones are absent from its copies; in checked studies, under half trace to an unresolved V gene, and the reason for the others is unknown. The DNA was the basis for D and trimming; V, J and clone size are from that table. The sample contains approximately 100,000 clones, approximately 93% of them found a single time. 1% to 1.4% of the sample is held by the ten biggest clonotypes.

The chain is made from TRBV5-1 and TRBJ2-7; TRBD1 fits 7 bases in the junction. Sequencing used PBMCs. The sequence was obtained from a woman aged 25-40 years in good health and CMV-seropositive. This receptor has the CDR3 CASSLAELTGNYEQYF. The DNA reads TGCGCCAGCAGCTTGGCCGAACTGACAGGGAACTACGAGCAGTACTTC.